This T cell receptor (beta chain) came from a study of Ad26.COV2.S vaccination and SARS-CoV-2 variants. Treatment denoted: about 20 received Ad26.COV2.S at low or high dose, single or two shots; roughly five received placebo; per-sample allocation not given. Samples were taken on day 63 after the first vaccine or placebo injection. TCRdb keeps only in-frame clones here, not all; method: immunoSEQ multiplex PCR. The sample includes 350,000 to 450,000 clones, approximately 81% of them seen just once. Per germline, CDR1 SGHNT and CDR2 YYREEE (reference sequence). The length of the CDR3 is 14 residues. The V gene lost 5 bases and the J gene lost 2 bases, with 12 bases spanning the gap.

V is TRBV5-4 and J is TRBJ2-3, with D possibly being TRBD1 (6 bases). Material: peripheral blood, obtained in a trial of Ad26.COV2.S vaccine versus placebo. This sequence originates from a person aged 18-65 years who received the Ad26.COV2.S COVID-19 vaccine or a placebo. Here the CDR3 reads CASRGAIDTDTQYF. The CDR3 DNA reads TGTGCCAGCAGGGGGGCCATTGACACAGATACGCAGTATTTT.